Shown below are 18 T cell receptor beta chains from a single sample sequenced in a study of blood T cell repertoires in COVID-19. Some clones are missing from TCRdb's copy, which holds only in-frame ones; the method was immunoSEQ multiplex PCR. The repertoire holds 300,000 to 400,000 clones, with about 88% as singletons. The sequencing input was peripheral blood. These receptors were obtained from a woman in her seventies with COVID-19, enrolled during active disease.

The chain recombines TRBV6-6 with TRBJ2-7; 10 positions agree with TRBD2. The CDR3 consists of 16 residues. The trim removed 2 bases at V and 6 bases at J, leaving 10 bases unmatched. Germline-derived CDR1 and CDR2 are MNHNY and SVGAGI (reference sequence). In DNA form, the CDR3 reads TGTGCCAGCAGTTACGTAGCGGGGGGCTTACTCGTCGAGCAGTACTTC. It translates to CASSYVAGGLLVEQYF.

The V and J genes are TRBV6-5 and TRBJ2-1; no clear D. Trimming removed 7 bases from V and 4 bases from J, with 8 bases in between. The CDR3 runs 12 residues. Germline-derived CDR1 and CDR2 are MNHEY and SVGAGI. Here the CDR3 DNA reads TGTGCCAGCACCCCCGGGTACAATGAGCAGTTCTTC. The encoded protein is CASTPGYNEQFF.

This chain joins TRBV9 and TRBJ2-7, with 8 bases that match TRBD2. Germline CDR1 is SGDLS and CDR2 is YYNGEE. With 5 bases clipped from V and 4 bases from J, the junction kept 8 bases outside the gene matches. There are 14 residues in the CDR3. DNA of the CDR3: TGTGCCAGCAGTCCCGCCGGGGGGGTTTACGAGCAGTACTTC. This gives the protein CASSPAGGVYEQYF.

This clone was recorded only once. This chain links TRBV7-9 with TRBJ1-3; D not certain. Germline CDR1 reads SEHNR; CDR2 reads FQNEAQ (reference sequence). The V and J ends lost 1 base and 8 bases respectively, with 6 bases between them. CDR3 size: 12 residues. CDR3 in amino acids: CASSLEADTIYF. DNA of the CDR3: TGTGCCAGCAGCTTAGAGGCGGACACCATATATTTT.

This clone came up once. The chain combines TRBV9 with TRBJ1-1; D is unclear. V was cut by 0 bases and J by 2 bases, with 14 bases left in between. Germline V CDR1 and CDR2: SGDLS, YYNGEE. The CDR3 runs to 16 residues. The chain's CDR3 is CASSVGGGSLNTEAFF. The CDR3 nucleotides read TGTGCCAGCAGCGTAGGGGGAGGGAGCCTCAACACTGAAGCTTTCTTT.

This clone was detected once. This chain joins TRBV6-6 and TRBJ1-2; a weak D match, TRBD1 (5 bases). V lost 2 bases and J 4 bases, leaving 14 bases between the germline ends. Looked up from germline, CDR1 is MNHNY and CDR2 is SVGAGI (reference sequence). The CDR3 runs to 15 residues. The CDR3 nucleotides are TGTGCCAGCAGTTACCGGAGGGGCAATCCCTATGGCTACACCTTC. Its protein product is CASSYRRGNPYGYTF.

The V call is TRBV6-6, the J call TRBJ1-1; possible D gene TRBD1, 5 bases. Germline CDR1 is MNHNY and CDR2 is SVGAGI (reference sequence). With 4 bases removed from V and 10 bases from J, the gap between germline ends came to 13 bases. The CDR3 contains 12 residues. The CDR3 nucleotides read TGTGCCAGCAGTTCCGACAGTAATGTAGCTTTCTTT. It is translated as CASSSDSNVAFF.

The genes are TRBV4-3 and TRBJ1-5; possible D gene TRBD1, 6 bases. This CDR3 is 13 amino acids long. Germline CDR1 reads LGHNA; CDR2 reads YSLEER. Trimming removed 4 bases at V and 4 bases at J, with 8 bases between. In DNA form, the CDR3 reads TGCGCCAGCAGCCTAACAGGGAATCAGCCCCAGCATTTT. This sequence encodes CASSLTGNQPQHF.

The chain is built from TRBV5-1 and TRBJ1-2, with 7 nucleotides matching TRBD1. Germline lookup yields CDR1 SGHRS and CDR2 YFSETQ. The ends lost 7 bases at V and 4 bases at J; junction bases unmatched: 10. The CDR3 spans 14 residues. DNA of the CDR3: TGCGCCAGCGGCCTCGGACAGGCCCCCTATGGCTACACCTTC. Protein: CASGLGQAPYGYTF. The variable domain in full, with the rest retrieved from reference TRBV5-1 and TRBJ1-2, is KAGVTQTPRYLIKTRGQQVTLSCSPISGHRSVSWYQQTPGQGLQFLFEYFSETQRNKGNFPGRFSGRQFSNSRSEMNVSTLELGDSALYLCASGLGQAPYGYTFGSGTRLTVV.

The chain has TRBV21-1 and TRBJ2-2; TRBD2 reflects the table's D call only, with no check against the DNA. TRBV21-1 is tagged as a pseudogene. The CDR3 runs 16 residues. The CDR3 spells CASSTPGTSNTGELFF. CDR3 coding DNA: TGTGCCAGCAGCACTCCCGGGACTAGCAACACCGGGGAGCTGTTTTTT.

The CDR3 DNA reads as TGTGCCAGTAGTCTCCAGGACGGGACAAAAGCTTTCTTT. Protein: CASSLQDGTKAFF. The chain recombines TRBV19 with TRBJ1-1; a possible D gene is TRBD1 (6 bases). Trimming took 5 bases from V and 9 from J, leaving 16 bases between them. CDR1 is LNHDA and CDR2 is SQIVND in the germline V gene (reference sequence). The CDR3 loop spans 13 amino acids. Complete variable domain (other parts from reference TRBV19 and TRBJ1-1): DGGITQSPKYLFRKEGQNVTLSCEQNLNHDAMYWYRQDPGQGLRLIYYSQIVNDFQKGDIAEGYSVSREKKESFPLTVTSAQKNPTAFYLCASSLQDGTKAFFGQGTRLTVV.

The chain combines TRBV12-3 or TRBV12-4 with TRBJ2-7, with D possibly TRBD1 on 5 matching bases. This CDR3 contains 11 residues. Trimming removed 6 bases at V and 5 bases at J, with 8 bases between. CDR3 sequence: CASSQGHEQYF. The CDR3 region has the DNA TGTGCCAGCAGCCAGGGCCACGAGCAGTACTTC.

The V gene is TRBV19, the J gene TRBJ1-1, with a possible D match to TRBD1 (5 bases). This CDR3 is built from 14 residues. The germline gives CDR1 LNHDA, CDR2 SQIVND (reference sequence). The germline V and J ends were trimmed by 0 bases and 2 bases, with 7 bases remaining between them. CDR3 nucleotides: TGTGCCAGTAGTATAGAAGGGGCTAACACTGAAGCTTTCTTT. This sequence encodes CASSIEGANTEAFF.

V and J are TRBV11-2 and TRBJ2-2, with no clear D. V lost 7 bases, J lost 4 bases, and 4 bases lay in between. The CDR3 spans 11 residues. In germline, CDR1 is SGHAT, CDR2 FQNNGV. The CDR3 nucleotides read TGTGCCAGCACCATCACCGGGGAGCTGTTTTTT. Its protein product is CASTITGELFF. Full variable domain (remainder filled in from reference TRBV11-2 and TRBJ2-2): EAGVAQSPRYKIIEKRQSVAFWCNPISGHATLYWYQQILGQGPKLLIQFQNNGVVDDSQLPKDRFSAERLKGVDSTLKIQPAKLEDSAVYLCASTITGELFFGEGSRLTVL.

J is TRBJ2-1 and V is TRBV23-1, with 10 bases identical to TRBD1. TRBV23-1 has ORF status, its function being uncertain. The CDR3 is made up of 14 amino acids. V shed 0 bases, J shed 8 bases, and the junction held 1 base outside the gene matches. The DNA for the CDR3 is TGCGCCAGCAGTCAATCGGACAGGGGGGATGAGCAGTTCTTC. As protein: CASSQSDRGDEQFF.

This chain connects TRBV11-2 to TRBJ1-1, with D possibly matching TRBD1 (5 bases). From germline, CDR1 is SGHAT and CDR2 FQNNGV. The CDR3 spans 15 residues. V shed 1 base and J shed 4 bases, with 13 bases lying between them. In DNA, the CDR3 is TGTGCCAGCAGCTTAGTGACGGGAGGGGCCACTGAAGCTTTCTTT. This encodes CASSLVTGGATEAFF.

The gene calls are TRBV6-5 and TRBJ2-5, with 7 bases identical to TRBD1. The CDR3 loop spans 15 amino acids. J gave up 5 bases and V 6 bases, and 12 bases lay outside the gene matches. From germline, CDR1 is MNHEY and CDR2 SVGAGI. For the CDR3, the DNA is TGTGCCAGCAGCAGCCGACAGGGTCAGGGGGAGACCCAGTACTTC. This translates into CASSSRQGQGETQYF.

This chain links TRBV5-1 with TRBJ1-2; D possibly corresponds to TRBD1 (5 bases). The germline CDR1 and CDR2 sequences are SGHRS and YFSETQ. The CDR3 is 14 amino acids. Trimming stripped 0 bases from V and 4 bases from J, with 10 bases between. CDR3 amino acids: CASSLDPTAYGYTF. CDR3 nucleotide sequence: TGCGCCAGCAGCTTGGATCCGACAGCCTATGGCTACACCTTC.